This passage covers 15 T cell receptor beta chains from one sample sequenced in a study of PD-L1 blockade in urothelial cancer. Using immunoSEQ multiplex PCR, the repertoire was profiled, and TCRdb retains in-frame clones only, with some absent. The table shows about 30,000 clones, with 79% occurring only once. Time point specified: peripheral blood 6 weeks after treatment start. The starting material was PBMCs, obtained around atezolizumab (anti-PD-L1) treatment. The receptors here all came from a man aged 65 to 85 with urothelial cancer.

Written as DNA, the CDR3 is TGTGCCAGCAGTGGACAGAATAACTATGGCTACACCTTC. This gives the protein CASSGQNNYGYTF. The J gene is TRBJ1-2, the V gene TRBV28; the D gene is possibly TRBD1 (6 bases). Germline lookup yields CDR1 MDHEN and CDR2 SYDVKM. The CDR3 consists of 13 residues. V lost 5 bases and J 1 base, leaving 8 bases between the germline ends.

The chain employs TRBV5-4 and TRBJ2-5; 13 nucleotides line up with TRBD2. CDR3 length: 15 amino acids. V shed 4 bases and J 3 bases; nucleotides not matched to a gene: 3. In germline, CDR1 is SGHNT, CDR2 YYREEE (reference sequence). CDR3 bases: TGTGCCAGCAGCGCGGGACTAGCGGGGAAAGAGACCCAGTACTTC. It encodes CASSAGLAGKETQYF.

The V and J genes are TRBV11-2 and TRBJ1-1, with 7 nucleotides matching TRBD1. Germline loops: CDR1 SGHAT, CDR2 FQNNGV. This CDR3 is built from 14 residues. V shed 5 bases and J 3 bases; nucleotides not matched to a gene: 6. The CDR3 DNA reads TGTGCCAGCAGCCGAGGGACAGCTTACACTGAAGCTTTCTTT. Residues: CASSRGTAYTEAFF.

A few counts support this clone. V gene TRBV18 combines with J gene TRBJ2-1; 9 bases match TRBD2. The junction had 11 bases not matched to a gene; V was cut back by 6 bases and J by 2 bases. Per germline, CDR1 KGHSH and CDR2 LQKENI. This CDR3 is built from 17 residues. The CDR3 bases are TGTGCCAGCTCCCTTAGACAAGCGGGAGGCGCCTACAATGAGCAGTTCTTC. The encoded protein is CASSLRQAGGAYNEQFF.

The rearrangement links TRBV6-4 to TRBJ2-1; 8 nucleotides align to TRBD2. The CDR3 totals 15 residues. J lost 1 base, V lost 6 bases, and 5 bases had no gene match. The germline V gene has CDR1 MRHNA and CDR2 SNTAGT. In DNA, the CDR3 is TGTGCCAGCAGCCCACTAGCGGTATCCTACAATGAGCAGTTCTTC. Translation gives CASSPLAVSYNEQFF.

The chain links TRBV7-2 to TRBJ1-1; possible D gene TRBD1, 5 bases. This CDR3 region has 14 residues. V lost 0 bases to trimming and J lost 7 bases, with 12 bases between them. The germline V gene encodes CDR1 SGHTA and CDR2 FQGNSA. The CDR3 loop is CASSLAARGGEAFF. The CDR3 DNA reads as TGTGCCAGCAGCTTAGCGGCCCGGGGGGGTGAAGCTTTCTTT.

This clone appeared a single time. This CDR3 reads CASSQGLSNTGELFF. As DNA, the CDR3 is TGCGCCAGCAGCCAAGGTCTCTCGAACACCGGGGAGCTGTTTTTT. The chain joins TRBV4-1 to TRBJ2-2; D gene uncertain. This CDR3 region has 15 residues. The germline V gene has CDR1 MGHRA and CDR2 YSYEKL. With 1 base removed from V and 0 bases from J, the gap between germline ends came to 6 bases.

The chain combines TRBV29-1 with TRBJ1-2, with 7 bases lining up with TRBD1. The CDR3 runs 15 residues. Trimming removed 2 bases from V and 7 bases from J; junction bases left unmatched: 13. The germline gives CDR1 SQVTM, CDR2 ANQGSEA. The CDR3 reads CSVESSRGKRSGYTF. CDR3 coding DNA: TGCAGCGTTGAATCCTCCAGGGGGAAAAGAAGTGGCTACACCTTC.

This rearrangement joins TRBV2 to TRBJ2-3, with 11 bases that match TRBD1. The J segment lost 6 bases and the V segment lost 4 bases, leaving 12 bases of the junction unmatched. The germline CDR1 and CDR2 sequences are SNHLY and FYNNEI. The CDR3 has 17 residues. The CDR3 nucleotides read TGTGCCAGCAGTGTGGGGTTCAGGACAGGGGGCCCTGATACGCAGTATTTT. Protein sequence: CASSVGFRTGGPDTQYF.

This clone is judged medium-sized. The CDR3 loop reads CASSLTAGATYGYTF. The CDR3 coding sequence is TGTGCCAGCAGCTTAACGGCAGGGGCAACCTATGGCTACACCTTC. The chain recombines TRBV7-2 with TRBJ1-2; the D gene is possibly TRBD1 (6 bases). The CDR3 spans 15 residues. Trimming shortened V by 2 bases and J by 4 bases, and 14 bases separated the two germline ends. Germline assignment: CDR1 SGHTA and CDR2 FQGNSA.

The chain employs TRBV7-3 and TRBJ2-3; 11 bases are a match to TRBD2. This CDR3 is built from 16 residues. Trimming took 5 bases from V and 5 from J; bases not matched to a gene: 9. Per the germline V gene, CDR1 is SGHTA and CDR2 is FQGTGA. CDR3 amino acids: CASSALAGGRVDTQYF. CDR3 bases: TGTGCCAGCAGCGCCTTAGCGGGGGGGCGGGTAGATACGCAGTATTTT.

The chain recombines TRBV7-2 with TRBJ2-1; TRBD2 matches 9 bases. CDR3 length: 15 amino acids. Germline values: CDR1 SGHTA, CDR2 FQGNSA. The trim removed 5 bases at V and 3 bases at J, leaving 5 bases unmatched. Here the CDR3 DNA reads TGTGCCAGCAGCCCCCGGACTAGCGACTACAATGAGCAGTTCTTC. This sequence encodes CASSPRTSDYNEQFF.

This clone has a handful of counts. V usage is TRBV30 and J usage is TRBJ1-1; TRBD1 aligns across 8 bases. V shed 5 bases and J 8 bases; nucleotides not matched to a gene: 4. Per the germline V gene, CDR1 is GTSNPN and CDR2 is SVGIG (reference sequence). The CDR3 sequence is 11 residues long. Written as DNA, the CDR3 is TGTGCCTGGGGACAGGGTGTCGAAGCTTTCTTT. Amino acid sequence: CAWGQGVEAFF.

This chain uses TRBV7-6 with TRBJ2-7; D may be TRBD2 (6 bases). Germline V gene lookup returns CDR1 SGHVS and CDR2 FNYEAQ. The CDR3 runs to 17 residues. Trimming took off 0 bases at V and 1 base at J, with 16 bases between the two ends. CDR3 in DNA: TGTGCCAGCAGCTTAGCGACTAGGATCGACGATTCCTACGAGCAGTACTTC. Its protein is CASSLATRIDDSYEQYF. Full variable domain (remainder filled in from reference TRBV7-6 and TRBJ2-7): GAGVSQSPRYKVTKRGQDVALRCDPISGHVSLYWYRQALGQGPEFLTYFNYEAQQDKSGLPNDRFSAERPEGSISTLTIQRTEQRDSAMYRCASSLATRIDDSYEQYFGPGTRLTVT.

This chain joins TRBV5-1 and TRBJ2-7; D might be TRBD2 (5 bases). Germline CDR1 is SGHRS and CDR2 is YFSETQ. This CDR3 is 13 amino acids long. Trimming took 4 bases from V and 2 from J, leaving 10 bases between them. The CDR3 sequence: CASSAAGAYEQYF. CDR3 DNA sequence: TGCGCCAGCAGCGCGGCCGGGGCCTACGAGCAGTACTTC. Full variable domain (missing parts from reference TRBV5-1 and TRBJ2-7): KAGVTQTPRYLIKTRGQQVTLSCSPISGHRSVSWYQQTPGQGLQFLFEYFSETQRNKGNFPGRFSGRQFSNSRSEMNVSTLELGDSALYLCASSAAGAYEQYFGPGTRLTVT.